This T cell receptor beta chain was sequenced for a study of shared T cell receptors in the human thymus. Germline V gene lookup returns CDR1 SEHNR and CDR2 FQNEAQ (reference sequence). After removal of 4 bases from V and 3 bases from J, the junction contained 9 bases not matched to a gene. This CDR3 comprises 17 residues. Data came from immunoSEQ multiplex PCR; TCRdb stores just in-frame clones and leaves some out. This sample has about 540,000 clones, with about four fifths found just once. In this sample, this clone turned up a few times. This same sample was also part of a study on human thymus T cells.

The chain combines TRBV7-9 with TRBJ1-2; 12 bases are shared with TRBD1. The sample taken for sequencing was thymocytes. This clonotype originated in a boy under three years old with a congenital heart defect. CDR3 in amino acids: CASSSGDRGRDDYGYTF. DNA of the CDR3: TGTGCCAGCAGCTCAGGGGACAGGGGGCGCGACGACTATGGCTACACCTTC.